This T cell receptor beta chain was sequenced in a study of cytomegalovirus exposure and HLA in healthy donors. Study information: From about 179 million T cells, an earlier analysis saw roughly 120 million unique TCR beta sequences.

To note about this clone: Its cognate antigen is unknown.

The PCR ran on 60 Vbeta and 13 Jbeta primers. Clones were read by immunoSEQ multiplex PCR, and TCRdb kept only the in-frame ones, dropping some. The table includes 100,000 to 150,000 clones, 60% to 80% detected once. General observations from the study: As a later analysis showed, a missense DCLRE1C variant was linked to trimming of TCR beta V- and J-genes. Some segments of the V type, notably TRBV6-2 and TRBV6-3, were excluded as indistinguishable. Among the sequence variants, a highly shared cluster was likely an artifact of sequencing.

Trimming at V came to 4 bases and at J to 8 bases, leaving 11 bases not matched to a gene. The V gene's germline CDR1 is SGHTA and CDR2 FQGNSA. This CDR3 has 17 residues. The rearrangement links TRBV7-2 to TRBJ1-6; the match to TRBD1 covers 10 bases. The TCR was taken from a middle-aged man in good health and CMV-seropositive. The specimen sequenced was PBMCs. For the CDR3, the DNA is TGTGCCAGCAGCTCCGCGACAGGGGGCCTAAGCGATTCACCCCTCCACTTT. Translating it yields CASSSATGGLSDSPLHF.